This T cell receptor (beta chain) derives from a study of cytomegalovirus exposure and HLA in healthy donors. Germline-derived CDR1 and CDR2 are MGHRA and YSYEKL. There are 17 residues in the CDR3. After removal of 3 bases from V and 4 bases from J, the junction contained 10 bases not matched to a gene. The PCR made use of 60 Vbeta and 13 Jbeta primers. Here immunoSEQ multiplex PCR was the method, and the copy in TCRdb shows in-frame clones only, minus some. The sample includes about 110,000 clones, over 75% of them seen just once. Regarding the study as a whole: A later analysis, which compared TCR beta chains of equal frequency, found the HLA-associated ones more clonally expanded. It was assumed in the presence/absence analyses that sequencing depth was roughly uniform across donors. Reports indicate that TCR beta sequences accurately predicted the HLA-A and HLA-B alleles of most subjects. No immune exposure information besides CMV serostatus was available.

Remarks on this clone: Its antigen is as yet unknown.

This TCR was recovered from a man younger than 45 in good health and CMV-seropositive. J is TRBJ2-7 and V is TRBV4-1; 12 nucleotides agree with TRBD2. Sequencing input: PBMCs. CDR3 region: CASSHLPTSGGLYEQYF. As DNA, the CDR3 is TGCGCCAGCAGCCATCTCCCCACTAGCGGGGGGTTGTACGAGCAGTACTTC.